These 18 T cell receptor beta chains were sequenced from one sample in a study of shared clonotypes between healthy human individuals. Clones were read by immunoSEQ multiplex PCR, and TCRdb kept only the in-frame ones, dropping some. Here the sample spans roughly 640,000 clones, around 67% being singletons. Material for sequencing was memory CD4+ T cells sorted from blood. Sample subset: CD45RA-negative fraction. These receptors all stem from a woman younger than 45 in good health.

Comment on this clone: Other nucleotide sequences from this sample produce the same CDR3. V and J are TRBV6-5 and TRBJ1-2; D might be TRBD1 (5 bases). The germline CDR1 and CDR2 sequences are MNHEY and SVGAGI. Trimming took off 2 bases at V and 4 bases at J, with 8 bases between the two ends. The CDR3 runs to 13 residues. The CDR3 region has the DNA TGTGCCAGCAGTTACGACAGTGTCTATGGCTACACCTTC. Translation: CASSYDSVYGYTF.

This clone was seen a single time. V gene TRBV28 combines with J gene TRBJ1-2; the D is unclear. The CDR3 sequence is 15 residues long. Germline values: CDR1 MDHEN, CDR2 SYDVKM. V shed 8 bases and J shed 6 bases, with 22 bases lying between them. CDR3 protein: CASSRSGIYINGYTF. The DNA of the CDR3 is TGTGCCAGCTCACGAAGCGGCATTTACATCAATGGCTACACCTTC.

This chain connects TRBV5-4 to TRBJ1-2, with TRBD1 as a possible D gene (5 bases). The CDR3 is made up of 14 amino acids. Germline-derived CDR1 and CDR2 are SGHNT and YYREEE (reference sequence). Between the trimmed V and J ends, which lost 3 bases and 4 bases, there was a span of 13 bases. The CDR3 coding sequence is TGTGCCAGCAGCTCGGCCAGGGATGGCTATGGCTACACCTTC. Protein product: CASSSARDGYGYTF. Combining the CDR3 with reference TRBV5-4 and TRBJ1-2 gives the whole variable domain ETGVTQSPTHLIKTRGQQVTLRCSSQSGHNTVSWYQQALGQGPQFIFQYYREEENGRGNFPPRFSGLQFPNYSSELNVNALELDDSALYLCASSSARDGYGYTFGSGTRLTVV.

The rearrangement uses TRBV5-1 and TRBJ2-7; D is ambiguous. The V gene lost 0 bases and the J gene lost 7 bases, with 14 bases spanning the gap. The length of the CDR3 is 14 residues. In germline, CDR1 is SGHRS, CDR2 YFSETQ. CDR3 bases: TGCGCCAGCAGCTTGGTGTCAGGCCCTGGGGAGCAGTACTTC. Protein sequence: CASSLVSGPGEQYF.

The chain employs TRBV11-3 and TRBJ2-4; 8 bases agree with TRBD1. CDR3 size: 15 residues. The ends lost 4 bases at V and 5 bases at J; junction bases unmatched: 7. Germline CDR1 SGHNT, CDR2 YENEEA. CDR3 sequence: CASSSGGARENIQYF. The CDR3 DNA reads as TGTGCCAGCAGCTCAGGGGGCGCCCGGGAAAACATTCAGTACTTC.

This chain uses TRBV5-1 with TRBJ1-3; D is unresolved. The germline V gene encodes CDR1 SGHRS and CDR2 YFSETQ. Trimming took off 1 base at V and 0 bases at J, with 11 bases between the two ends. The CDR3 sequence is 16 residues long. The CDR3 coding sequence is TGCGCCAGCAGCTTGCAGTGGAGTAACTCTGGAAACACCATATATTTT. Its protein is CASSLQWSNSGNTIYF.

The V gene is TRBV5-1, the J gene TRBJ2-7, with a possible D match to TRBD1 (5 bases). Germline assignment: CDR1 SGHRS and CDR2 YFSETQ. The CDR3 is made up of 11 amino acids. V gave up 4 bases and J gave up 6 bases, with 8 bases separating them. The CDR3 DNA reads as TGCGCCAGCAGCCTCCAGGGCGAGCAGTACTTC. This codes for CASSLQGEQYF.

The chain links TRBV11-2 to TRBJ2-7; TRBD2 agrees at 7 bases. Germline V gene sequence: CDR1 SGHAT, CDR2 FQNNGV. The CDR3 runs to 16 residues. V gave up 3 bases and J gave up 2 bases; unmatched junction bases: 10. The CDR3 coding sequence is TGTGCCAGCAGCTTGACCCTAGCGGAGAGCCCCTACGAGCAGTACTTC. This sequence encodes CASSLTLAESPYEQYF.

The V and J genes are TRBV28 and TRBJ1-2; TRBD1 aligns across 8 bases. Losses at the gene ends were 5 bases for V and 1 base for J; bases not matched to a gene: 6. CDR3 length equals 15 residues. CDR1 and CDR2 from the germline V gene are MDHEN and SYDVKM. CDR3 bases: TGTGCCAGCAGTGCAGGGGGCCCTCTTAACTATGGCTACACCTTC. It translates to CASSAGGPLNYGYTF.

V gene TRBV4-1 combines with J gene TRBJ2-2; 11 nucleotides line up with TRBD2. V shed 3 bases, J shed 7 bases, and the junction held 7 bases outside the gene matches. Germline V gene lookup returns CDR1 MGHRA and CDR2 YSYEKL. The CDR3 length is 16 residues. DNA for the CDR3: TGCGCCAGCAGCCATACTAGCGGGAGTAAGGTCGGGGAGCTGTTTTTT. The encoded protein is CASSHTSGSKVGELFF.

This clone was detected only a few times. The chain combines TRBV28 with TRBJ1-1; D remains ambiguous. CDR1 is MDHEN, CDR2 SYDVKM, per germline. The V end was cut by 3 bases, the J end by 1 base, with 12 bases between. This CDR3 is 15 amino acids long. CDR3 in amino acids: CASSFGTAENTEAFF. Here the CDR3 DNA reads TGTGCCAGCAGTTTTGGCACGGCAGAGAACACTGAAGCTTTCTTT.

The genes are TRBV4-2 and TRBJ2-2; D is unresolved. Germline values: CDR1 LGHNA, CDR2 YNFKEQ. This CDR3 contains 18 residues. V was pared by 0 bases and J by 0 bases, with 14 bases between. CDR3 region: CASSQDWAFTANTGELFF. The CDR3 DNA reads TGTGCCAGCAGCCAAGATTGGGCTTTTACAGCGAACACCGGGGAGCTGTTTTTT.

Remarks on this clone: Other nucleotide sequences in the sample specify the same CDR3. This chain uses TRBV11-2 with TRBJ2-1, with a possible D match to TRBD2 (5 bases). Germline assignment: CDR1 SGHAT and CDR2 FQNNGV. V dropped 1 base and J dropped 0 bases, with 7 bases sitting between them. The CDR3 runs 15 residues. Here the CDR3 DNA reads TGTGCCAGCAGCTTAGCCGGAGGCTCCTACAATGAGCAGTTCTTC. Translation: CASSLAGGSYNEQFF.

The rearrangement links TRBV7-6 to TRBJ2-5; 10 nucleotides line up with TRBD2. Matching the DNA end better, TRBJ2-7 makes the J call doubtful. Germline-derived CDR1 and CDR2 are SGHVS and FNYEAQ. The CDR3 contains 15 residues. Here the CDR3 DNA reads TGTGCCAGCAGCCCAGTCGGGACTAGCGTGGCCGAGCAGTACTTC. Amino acid sequence: CASSPVGTSVAEQYF.

This clone came up once. The rearrangement joins TRBV28 to TRBJ2-7; 10 nucleotides agree with TRBD2. The J segment lost 6 bases and the V segment lost 1 base, leaving 3 bases of the junction unmatched. The CDR3 sequence is 14 residues long. CDR1 and CDR2 (germline): MDHEN, SYDVKM. The CDR3 bases are TGTGCCAGCAGTTTATTCAGCGGGAGGGCCGAGCAGTACTTC. Its protein product is CASSLFSGRAEQYF.

In this sample, this clone turned up a few times. This CDR3 is also generated by other DNA sequences in the sample. V is TRBV6-1 and J is TRBJ2-7; 13 positions agree with TRBD2. V gave up 2 bases and J gave up 3 bases; unmatched junction bases: 1. This CDR3 spans 15 amino acids. Germline V gives CDR1 MNHNS, CDR2 SASEGT. In DNA form, the CDR3 reads TGTGCCAGCAGTGAAACTAGCGGGAGGGTCTACGAGCAGTACTTC. Protein: CASSETSGRVYEQYF.

The chain carries TRBV6-6 and TRBJ2-2; 7 bases line up with TRBD2. This CDR3 has 14 amino acids. The V gene end was trimmed by 11 bases and the J gene end by 5 bases; junction bases not matched to a gene: 11. CDR1 and CDR2 (germline): MNHNY, SVGAGI (reference sequence). CDR3 nucleotides: TGTGCCGGGGGGGACGGGATCGGGACCGGGGAGCTGTTTTTT. Translation: CAGGDGIGTGELFF.

Only a few counts were recorded for this clone. Different DNA sequences within this sample yield the same CDR3. V is TRBV7-7 and J is TRBJ2-1; TRBD2 aligns across 12 bases. The junction had 3 bases not matched to a gene; V was cut back by 5 bases and J by 4 bases. The CDR3 sequence is 15 residues long. Germline CDR1 reads SSHAT; CDR2 reads FNYEAQ (reference sequence). The CDR3: CASSPLAGGYNEQFF. The CDR3 DNA sequence: TGTGCCAGCAGCCCTCTAGCGGGAGGGTACAATGAGCAGTTCTTC.